This T cell receptor beta chain was profiled in a study of T cell responses to AZD1222 COVID-19 vaccine (dated by TCRdb to 2020 to 2022). In terms of the full investigation: Because spike-specific TCR depth and breadth did not differ between the two schedules, AZD1222 recipients who got a second dose at roughly 4 weeks were pooled with those who got a second dose at roughly 12 weeks. TCR sequencing was performed for roughly 250 trial participants, of whom about 210 were given two doses of AZD1222 and some 26 were given two doses of MenACWY control vaccine. Trial participants were enrolled into age subgroups of 18-55, 56-69 and 70-plus years, which contained around 150, 28 and 57 TCR-sequenced participants, respectively.

Interpreted using the paper, the time point label stands for: baseline before first vaccination. Vaccinee samples were obtained from the UK trials COV001 and COV002, which included a single-blind randomized controlled phase 2/3 trial of AZD1222 (ChAdOx1 nCoV-19) in healthy adults. For TCRbeta chain sequencing, PBMC samples were collected from trial participants at day 0 and at day 28 after the second dose. The CDR3 regions of human TCRbeta chains were analyzed by immunosequencing. Per the source publication's procedure: TCRs in the repertoires were compared against a reference library of SARS-CoV-2-specific TCRs that had been generated with the MIRA antigen-specificity platform. Breadth was defined as the fraction of unique TCRs that were SARS-CoV-2-associated, and depth was defined as the fraction of total T cells that were SARS-CoV-2-associated. Using the MIRA data, every spike-specific TCR was mapped to the spike region that the TCR reacted to and assigned to either a CD4 or a CD8 class. Log10-transformed breadth and depth values were compared by one-way ANOVA with Sidak's multiple comparisons tests. TCRdb carries this immuneACCESS record with in-frame sequences only. Its versions omit some clonotypes, under half of them owing to an unresolved V gene in the studies checked, with the rest unexplained. D and trimming were read from the DNA, whereas the V and J calls and clone size are those reported in that table. The sample data list 55,000 to 70,000 clones, and over 60% of these were observed just once. The top ten hold 9.5% to 13% of the sample.

Overall study results and their limits: Participants were mostly white British, with more females than males. The authors suggested clonal diversity may have been underestimated. After two AZD1222 doses, both the breadth and the depth of spike-specific TCRs were significantly higher than at day 0 and than in MenACWY recipients. In the small 56-69-year group, the increase in depth fell short of significance, most likely because of low power. The vaccine-associated CD4 TCRs covered the entire spike protein, and the dominant responses fell in regions 160-218 and 743-854. No day 14 peak-response samples were available, so repertoires were characterized only after the peak T cell response. Only a handful of AZD1222 recipients were SARS-CoV-2 seropositive at baseline, limiting conclusions about previously exposed vaccinees. Reportedly, close to half of the unique spike-specific TCRs recognized epitopes lying outside the regions that are mutated in the B.1.351 and B.1.1.7 variants.

As regards this clone: Its antigen is unknown. No much larger clone exists at a distance of one base, and base qualities are not known.

Including cysteine and phenylalanine, the CDR3 has 14 amino acids. CDR3 DNA is the only sequence kept; it has 42 bases, read in frame from the first base. CDR1 and CDR2, per the germline V gene, are MNHNS and SASEGT. Trimming at the junction amounts to 1 base on V and 0 bases on J, and the germline ends lie 7 bases apart. The material was peripheral blood, obtained on day 0 of AZD1222 vaccination. The origin of this receptor is an adult in good health. The rearranged segments are TRBV6-1 and TRBJ2-7; the D segment cannot be called with confidence. In nucleotide form, the sequence is TGTGCCAGCAGTGAAGATCCCCGCTCCTACGAGCAGTACTTC. Its protein is CASSEDPRSYEQYF.